What follows are 24 T cell receptor beta chains derived from one specimen sequenced in a study of T cell responses to AZD1222 COVID-19 vaccine. Using immunoSEQ multiplex PCR, the repertoire was profiled, and TCRdb retains in-frame clones only, with some absent. The sample contains some 130,000 clones, about nine tenths of which appear only once. Sequenced material: peripheral blood, taken on day 0 of AZD1222 vaccination. The receptors shown here come from an adult in good health.

The V and J genes are TRBV12-3 or TRBV12-4 and TRBJ1-2; D uncertain. The CDR3 extends over 11 amino acids. Trimming took 3 bases from V and 4 from J, leaving 3 bases between them. CDR3 DNA: TGTGCCAGCAGTTTCCTCTATGGCTACACCTTC. It specifies CASSFLYGYTF.

This chain uses TRBV5-4 with TRBJ2-7; no firm D call. Trimming left V 3 bases short and J 1 base short, with 5 bases between. The CDR3 is made up of 12 amino acids. CDR1 and CDR2 (germline): SGHNT, YYREEE (reference sequence). The CDR3 here is CASSWGSYEQYF. The DNA of the CDR3 is TGTGCCAGCAGCTGGGGTTCCTACGAGCAGTACTTC.

In this sample, this clone turned up a few times. This chain uses TRBV7-2 with TRBJ1-2, with D possibly TRBD1 on 6 matching bases. Germline lookup yields CDR1 SGHTA and CDR2 FQGNSA. The CDR3 loop spans 14 amino acids. V lost 1 base, J lost 4 bases, and 10 bases lay in between. CDR3 protein: CASSLGGASYGYTF. In DNA, the CDR3 is TGTGCCAGCAGCTTAGGGGGGGCAAGCTATGGCTACACCTTC.

This CDR3 is CASSYDQGSADYGYTF. The DNA for the CDR3 is TGTGCCAGCAGTTACGACCAAGGATCCGCCGACTATGGCTACACCTTC. This chain connects TRBV6-2 or TRBV6-3 to TRBJ1-2; no clear D gene. The length of the CDR3 is 16 residues. Germline V lookup: CDR1 MNHEY, CDR2 SVGEGT. Trimming took 2 bases from V and 3 from J, leaving 16 bases between them.

The chain couples TRBV30 to TRBJ1-3; D gene ambiguous. From germline, CDR1 is GTSNPN and CDR2 SVGIG (reference sequence). The CDR3 length is 13 residues. V lost 7 bases and J lost 2, with 12 bases in between. CDR3 coding DNA: TGTGCCTCGGCCCGAGGGACTGGAAACACCATATATTTT. Translation: CASARGTGNTIYF.

The V call is TRBV28, the J call TRBJ2-7; 7 bases are a match to TRBD1. With V trimmed by 3 bases and J by 3 bases, 5 bases remained unmatched. This CDR3 comprises 14 residues. Germline V gene data show CDR1 as MDHEN and CDR2 as SYDVKM. The CDR3 spells CASSFMTGLYEQYF. The CDR3 DNA follows: TGTGCCAGCAGTTTCATGACAGGGCTCTACGAGCAGTACTTC.

This clone is a singleton in its sample. V and J are TRBV11-2 and TRBJ2-5; no reliable D call. This CDR3 has 11 residues. V was shortened by 5 bases and J by 5 bases, with 6 bases between the two germline ends. Germline V gene sequence: CDR1 SGHAT, CDR2 FQNNGV. The CDR3 sequence: CASSLEETQYF. DNA for the CDR3: TGTGCCAGCAGCCTTGAGGAGACCCAGTACTTC.

J is TRBJ2-2 and V is TRBV6-4, with 7 bases matching TRBD2. J lost 0 bases, V lost 4 bases, and 2 bases had no gene match. CDR1 and CDR2 from the germline V gene are MRHNA and SNTAGT. The CDR3 loop spans 15 amino acids. The DNA for the CDR3 is TGTGCCAGCAGTGTTCGGGGGGCGAACACCGGGGAGCTGTTTTTT. Amino acids: CASSVRGANTGELFF.

This clone was seen just once. The chain combines TRBV5-4 with TRBJ2-7; 7 positions match TRBD1. The CDR3 length is 15 residues. Germline CDR1 reads SGHNT; CDR2 reads YYREEE (reference sequence). The J segment lost 1 base and the V segment lost 3 bases, leaving 7 bases of the junction unmatched. Here the CDR3 reads CASSYSGTASYEQYF. DNA for the CDR3: TGTGCCAGCAGCTACTCCGGGACAGCTTCCTACGAGCAGTACTTC.

The chain joins TRBV24-1 to TRBJ1-3, with D hard to call. Trimming cost V 0 bases and J 3 bases, with 17 bases left between them. The CDR3 loop spans 18 amino acids. In germline, CDR1 is KGHDR, CDR2 SFDVKD. CDR3 coding DNA: TGTGCCACCAGTGATTTGGCCTCGAAGGTCGCGGGTGGAAACACCATATATTTT. The encoded protein is CATSDLASKVAGGNTIYF.

The CDR3 is CASSRQPNQPQHF. The CDR3 DNA reads TGCGCCAGCAGCCGACAGCCCAATCAGCCCCAGCATTTT. J is TRBJ1-5 and V is TRBV5-1; D perhaps matches TRBD1 (5 bases). CDR1 SGHRS and CDR2 YFSETQ come from the germline V gene. The CDR3 extends over 13 amino acids. V was clipped by 4 bases and J by 3 bases, with 8 bases between them.

The chain links TRBV19 to TRBJ2-6, with 9 bases aligning to TRBD1. V shed 2 bases, J shed 0 bases, and the junction held 8 bases outside the gene matches. This CDR3 has 19 residues. Germline loops: CDR1 LNHDA, CDR2 SQIVND (reference sequence). Here the CDR3 DNA reads TGTGCCAGTAGTATATTCCGGACAGGGGTGGCCTCTGGGGCCAACGTCCTGACTTTC. It encodes CASSIFRTGVASGANVLTF. Based on the CDR3 plus reference TRBV19 and TRBJ2-6, the full variable domain is DGGITQSPKYLFRKEGQNVTLSCEQNLNHDAMYWYRQDPGQGLRLIYYSQIVNDFQKGDIAEGYSVSREKKESFPLTVTSAQKNPTAFYLCASSIFRTGVASGANVLTFGAGSRLTVL.

The CDR3 here is CASSRRASGGLWETQYF. The CDR3 region has the DNA TGTGCCAGCAGCCGAAGGGCTAGCGGGGGGCTGTGGGAGACCCAGTACTTC. The chain is built from TRBV3-1 (or the pseudogene TRBV3-2) and TRBJ2-5; 11 nucleotides agree with TRBD2. CDR3 length: 17 amino acids. V was pared by 4 bases and J by 5 bases, with 12 bases of the junction left unmatched. Germline CDR1 reads LGHDT; CDR2 reads YNNKEL (reference sequence).

The chain joins TRBV6-2 or TRBV6-3 to TRBJ1-1, with 9 bases that match TRBD1. Trimming removed 4 bases from V and 7 bases from J; junction bases left unmatched: 7. CDR3 size: 14 residues. The germline V gene encodes CDR1 MNHEY and CDR2 SVGEGT. In DNA, the CDR3 is TGTGCCAGCAGTTCCCCGGGACAGGGAGGTGAAGCTTTCTTT. Its translation is CASSSPGQGGEAFF.

The chain employs TRBV7-3 and TRBJ1-4; 10 bases agree with TRBD1. The CDR3 totals 14 residues. Germline V gives CDR1 SGHTA, CDR2 FQGTGA. J lost 7 bases, V lost 4 bases, and 3 bases had no gene match. The CDR3 region is CASSSTGGFEKLFF. In nucleotides, the CDR3 is TGTGCCAGCAGCTCGACAGGGGGCTTTGAAAAACTGTTTTTT. The whole variable domain, remainder taken from reference TRBV7-3 and TRBJ1-4, is GAGVSQTPSNKVTEKGKYVELRCDPISGHTALYWYRQSLGQGPEFLIYFQGTGAADDSGLPNDRFFAVRPEGSVSTLKIQRTERGDSAVYLCASSSTGGFEKLFFGSGTQLSVL.

The chain employs TRBV2 and TRBJ1-4; 7 bases line up with TRBD1. V shed 3 bases, J shed 4 bases, and the junction held 2 bases outside the gene matches. The germline CDR1 and CDR2 sequences are SNHLY and FYNNEI. CDR3 length: 14 residues. CDR3 sequence: CASSERGRNEKLFF. CDR3 sequence (DNA): TGTGCCAGCAGTGAGAGGGGGCGTAATGAAAAACTGTTTTTT.

The chain joins TRBV27 to TRBJ1-5; 7 bases agree with TRBD1. V trimming: 3 bases; J trimming: 2 bases; junction bases outside the gene matches: 1. The CDR3 runs 14 residues. CDR1 MNHEY and CDR2 SMNVEV come from the germline V gene (reference sequence). CDR3: CASSFTGGNQPQHF. For the CDR3, the DNA is TGTGCCAGCAGTTTTACAGGGGGCAATCAGCCCCAGCATTTT.

The CDR3 loop reads CAWSGGVPVNYGYTF. DNA of the CDR3: TGTGCCTGGAGTGGGGGAGTCCCAGTTAACTATGGCTACACCTTC. V usage is TRBV30 and J usage is TRBJ1-2, with D unclear. Between the trimmed V and J ends, which lost 1 base and 1 base, there was a span of 13 bases. This CDR3 is 15 amino acids long. Germline CDR1 is GTSNPN and CDR2 is SVGIG (reference sequence).

The chain employs TRBV19 and TRBJ2-5, with 9 bases aligning to TRBD1. Germline CDR1 LNHDA, CDR2 SQIVND (reference sequence). The trim removed 3 bases at V and 3 bases at J, leaving 8 bases unmatched. The CDR3 consists of 16 residues. The CDR3 sequence: CASSIGTGTGKETQYF. The CDR3 DNA sequence: TGTGCCAGTAGTATTGGAACCGGGACAGGGAAAGAGACCCAGTACTTC.

The CDR3 loop reads CASSYTQGDGYTF. The CDR3 nucleotides are TGTGCCAGTAGTTACACGCAGGGGGATGGCTACACCTTC. This rearrangement joins TRBV19 to TRBJ1-2; 7 bases are shared with TRBD1. Losses at the gene ends were 5 bases for V and 6 bases for J; bases not matched to a gene: 6. Germline V gives CDR1 LNHDA, CDR2 SQIVND (reference sequence). This CDR3 spans 13 amino acids.

J is TRBJ1-4 and V is TRBV5-4; 7 nucleotides agree with TRBD1. The germline V gene has CDR1 SGHNT and CDR2 YYREEE (reference sequence). CDR3 length equals 15 residues. V trimming: 4 bases; J trimming: 2 bases; junction bases outside the gene matches: 5. In DNA form, the CDR3 reads TGTGCCAGCAGCAGCAGGGGGTGGACTAATGAAAAACTGTTTTTT. Its protein is CASSSRGWTNEKLFF.

The CDR3 is CASSFPGKQGANEQFF. The CDR3 nucleotides read TGTGCCAGCAGCTTCCCGGGGAAACAGGGGGCGAATGAGCAGTTCTTC. The gene calls are TRBV7-9 and TRBJ2-1; 9 positions match TRBD1. Germline V gene data show CDR1 as SEHNR and CDR2 as FQNEAQ (reference sequence). V lost 3 bases to trimming and J lost 7 bases; unmatched junction nucleotides: 10. The CDR3 loop spans 16 amino acids.

The chain recombines TRBV18 with TRBJ1-1; D is ambiguous. From germline, CDR1 is KGHSH and CDR2 LQKENI. The CDR3 consists of 12 residues. Trimming removed 2 bases from V and 8 bases from J, with 9 bases in between. The CDR3 protein is CASSPEQQEAFF. CDR3 DNA: TGTGCCAGCTCACCAGAACAGCAAGAAGCTTTCTTT.

This clone was picked up a small number of times. In DNA, the CDR3 is TGTGCCAGCAGCTTAGGGACGATAGGGGATACTGAAGCTTTCTTT. It codes for CASSLGTIGDTEAFF. The chain employs TRBV11-2 and TRBJ1-1, with a possible D match to TRBD1 (5 bases). The CDR3 has 15 amino acids. In germline, CDR1 is SGHAT, CDR2 FQNNGV. V lost 1 base, J lost 5 bases, and 14 bases lay in between.